The 23 T cell receptor beta chains given below trace back to one sample, sequenced in a study of cytomegalovirus exposure and HLA in healthy donors. TCRdb's table, derived via immunoSEQ multiplex PCR, lists solely in-frame clones and lacks some. The table has 150,000 to 200,000 clones, approximately 86% seen once. Material for sequencing was PBMCs. These receptors were obtained from a woman younger than 35 in good health and CMV-seronegative.

This chain connects TRBV6-1 to TRBJ1-5, with D possibly being TRBD1 (6 bases). With 1 base removed from V and 1 base from J, the gap between germline ends came to 8 bases. The CDR3 length is 15 residues. Looked up from germline, CDR1 is MNHNS and CDR2 is SASEGT. The CDR3 protein is CASSEGQASNQPQHF. DNA for the CDR3: TGTGCCAGCAGTGAAGGACAGGCAAGCAATCAGCCCCAGCATTTT.

This chain connects TRBV9 to TRBJ2-7, with D possibly TRBD2 on 5 matching bases. The CDR3 spans 15 residues. V lost 1 base to trimming and J lost 5 bases, with 16 bases between them. Germline CDR1 is SGDLS and CDR2 is YYNGEE. CDR3 bases: TGTGCCAGCAGCGTATCGACAAATAGCGTCCACGAGCAGTACTTC. Protein sequence: CASSVSTNSVHEQYF.

This sequence joins TRBV30 and TRBJ1-1, with 11 bases fitting TRBD1. CDR3 size: 14 residues. The germline V gene encodes CDR1 GTSNPN and CDR2 SVGIG (reference sequence). V dropped 3 bases and J dropped 10; count of bases not matched to a gene: 10. CDR3 DNA: TGTGCCTGGAGCCCGGGACAGGGGGGTGTAGGAGCTTTCTTT. Translating it yields CAWSPGQGGVGAFF.

The genes are TRBV7-9 and TRBJ1-2, with 8 bases that match TRBD1. J lost 4 bases, V lost 4 bases, and 5 bases had no gene match. The CDR3 loop spans 14 amino acids. Germline lookup yields CDR1 SEHNR and CDR2 FQNEAQ (reference sequence). CDR3 nucleotides: TGTGCCAGCAGCTCACTGGACAGGGTCTATGGCTACACCTTC. Amino acid sequence: CASSSLDRVYGYTF. Supplemented by reference TRBV7-9 and TRBJ1-2, the full variable domain reads DTGVSQNPRHKITKRGQNVTFRCDPISEHNRLYWYRQTLGQGPEFLTYFQNEAQLEKSRLLSDRFSAERPKGSFSTLEIQRTEQGDSAMYLCASSSLDRVYGYTFGSGTRLTVV.

This clone was counted a few times. The CDR3 DNA sequence: TGTGCCAGCACCCGGGACAGGAATTCACCCCTCCACTTT. Amino acids: CASTRDRNSPLHF. V gene TRBV28 combines with J gene TRBJ1-6; 8 bases are shared with TRBD1. CDR1 and CDR2 (germline): MDHEN, SYDVKM. The ends lost 7 bases at V and 7 bases at J; junction bases unmatched: 3. The CDR3 spans 13 residues.

This rearrangement joins TRBV2 to TRBJ1-6; 10 bases map to TRBD1. Germline lookup yields CDR1 SNHLY and CDR2 FYNNEI. CDR3 length: 18 residues. V shed 9 bases, J shed 4 bases, and the junction held 15 bases outside the gene matches. CDR3 DNA sequence: TGTGCCAGGCGGTGGACTGCAGGGGACAGGGGTTATAATTCACCCCTCCACTTT. Amino acids: CARRWTAGDRGYNSPLHF.

V is TRBV7-9 and J is TRBJ2-7, with D maybe TRBD1 (6 bases). V was cut by 5 bases and J by 0 bases, with 11 bases left in between. Germline V CDR1 and CDR2: SEHNR, FQNEAQ (reference sequence). This CDR3 region has 14 residues. CDR3 coding DNA: TGTGCCAGCAGCAATACAGGGTCCTCCTACGAGCAGTACTTC. Encoded protein: CASSNTGSSYEQYF.

CDR3: CASSAPTGTLSGANVLTF. The DNA of the CDR3 is TGTGCCAGTAGTGCCCCGACAGGGACTCTCTCTGGGGCCAACGTCCTGACTTTC. V gene TRBV19 combines with J gene TRBJ2-6; possible D gene TRBD1, 7 bases. Germline V lookup: CDR1 LNHDA, CDR2 SQIVND (reference sequence). V was clipped by 5 bases and J by 0 bases, with 17 bases between them. CDR3 length: 18 residues.

This clone was recorded many times. This rearrangement joins TRBV15 to TRBJ2-1, with 9 bases aligning to TRBD2. Germline CDR1 reads LNHNV; CDR2 reads YYDKDF (reference sequence). This CDR3 contains 15 residues. After removal of 9 bases from V and 9 bases from J, the junction contained 15 bases not matched to a gene. The CDR3 region has the DNA TGTGCCACTCAGACCGGGACTAGCTACCGGGGTGAGCAGTTCTTC. It yields the protein CATQTGTSYRGEQFF.

V gene TRBV25-1 combines with J gene TRBJ2-2, with a weak D call TRBD2 (5 bases). This CDR3 region has 14 residues. Germline lookup yields CDR1 MGHDK and CDR2 SYGVNS. Trimming left V 7 bases short and J 5 bases short, with 14 bases between. The CDR3 DNA follows: TGTGCCAGCAAAAGGGTTGAGGGAACCGGGGAGCTGTTTTTT. Translating it yields CASKRVEGTGELFF. The variable domain in full, with the rest retrieved from reference TRBV25-1 and TRBJ2-2, is EADIYQTPRYLVIGTGKKITLECSQTMGHDKMYWYQQDPGMELHLIHYSYGVNSTEKGDLSSESTVSRIRTEHFPLTLESARPSHTSQYLCASKRVEGTGELFFGEGSRLTVL.

The chain employs TRBV4-1 and TRBJ1-1; D call uncertain. The CDR3 consists of 12 residues. V was trimmed by 1 base and J by 8 bases, leaving 8 bases between them. The V gene's germline CDR1 is MGHRA and CDR2 YSYEKL. The CDR3 DNA sequence: TGCGCCAGCAGCCAAGCTCAGCGGGAAGCTTTCTTT. This gives the protein CASSQAQREAFF.

V usage is TRBV18 and J usage is TRBJ1-2, with D maybe TRBD1 (5 bases). Trimming took 3 bases from V and 2 from J, leaving 10 bases between them. The CDR3 loop spans 14 amino acids. In germline, CDR1 is KGHSH, CDR2 LQKENI. The CDR3 coding sequence is TGTGCCAGCTCACCCCTGGCAGGGAACTATGGCTACACCTTC. Translating gives CASSPLAGNYGYTF.

CDR3: CASTSSSGIYMNTEAFF. The DNA of the CDR3 is TGTGCCAGTACTTCATCCAGCGGCATTTACATGAACACTGAAGCTTTCTTT. The chain joins TRBV19 to TRBJ1-1; no clear D gene. This CDR3 region has 17 residues. The V and J ends lost 7 bases and 0 bases respectively, with 21 bases between them. CDR1 is LNHDA and CDR2 is SQIVND in the germline V gene (reference sequence).

This rearrangement joins TRBV7-2 to TRBJ2-1; the D is unclear. Trimming cost V 2 bases and J 6 bases, with 8 bases left between them. The CDR3 extends over 13 amino acids. CDR1 is SGHTA and CDR2 is FQGNSA in the germline V gene. CDR3 coding DNA: TGTGCCAGCAGCTTAAAAGCTGCCAATGAGCAGTTCTTC. Its protein product is CASSLKAANEQFF.

The chain joins TRBV19 to TRBJ2-7; TRBD2 agrees at 10 bases. Trimming removed 3 bases from V and 3 bases from J; junction bases left unmatched: 5. This CDR3 is 15 amino acids long. Germline V gene lookup returns CDR1 LNHDA and CDR2 SQIVND (reference sequence). CDR3 sequence reads: CASSIGLADYYEQYF. The CDR3 DNA sequence: TGTGCCAGTAGTATCGGACTAGCGGATTACTACGAGCAGTACTTC.

The V gene is TRBV29-1, the J gene TRBJ2-1; perhaps TRBD2 as D (5 bases). This CDR3 is 13 amino acids long. In germline, CDR1 is SQVTM, CDR2 ANQGSEA. Trimming stripped 4 bases from V and 6 bases from J, with 13 bases between. The CDR3 sequence: CSVVWRRGNEQFF. CDR3 DNA: TGCAGCGTTGTATGGCGTCGGGGCAATGAGCAGTTCTTC.

This chain links TRBV11-2 with TRBJ1-5; 7 bases agree with TRBD1. J lost 3 bases, V lost 2 bases, and 4 bases had no gene match. The CDR3 runs 15 residues. Germline V gives CDR1 SGHAT, CDR2 FQNNGV. The CDR3 nucleotides are TGTGCCAGCAGCTTAAGACAGGGCTACAATCAGCCCCAGCATTTT. Protein: CASSLRQGYNQPQHF.

This clone was picked up one time. The chain combines TRBV5-1 with TRBJ2-1; 10 bases align to TRBD2. Per the germline V gene, CDR1 is SGHRS and CDR2 is YFSETQ. Trimming took 2 bases from V and 8 from J; bases not matched to a gene: 7. The CDR3 extends over 15 amino acids. CDR3 coding DNA: TGCGCCAGCAGCTTTTTGCTAGCGGGAGAGCATGAGCAGTTCTTC. Translating gives CASSFLLAGEHEQFF.

This clone was counted a few times. This chain links TRBV6-4 with TRBJ2-1, with TRBD2 identical over 11 bases. The ends lost 3 bases at V and 4 bases at J; junction bases unmatched: 2. The CDR3 contains 15 residues. CDR1 and CDR2 (germline): MRHNA, SNTAGT. In DNA form, the CDR3 reads TGTGCCAGCAGTGATGGGACTAGCGGATACAATGAGCAGTTCTTC. As protein: CASSDGTSGYNEQFF.

The chain employs TRBV4-1 and TRBJ1-2; tentative D call: TRBD1 (6 bases). CDR1 is MGHRA, CDR2 YSYEKL, per germline. Trimming removed 2 bases from V and 1 base from J, with 8 bases in between. The CDR3 spans 14 residues. The CDR3 coding sequence is TGCGCCAGCAGCCAAAGGGGGAGTAACTATGGCTACACCTTC. Protein product: CASSQRGSNYGYTF.

The chain has TRBV5-4 and TRBJ2-5; 10 bases agree with TRBD1. The CDR3 contains 16 residues. Germline CDR1 reads SGHNT; CDR2 reads YYREEE (reference sequence). With V trimmed by 4 bases and J by 6 bases, 12 bases remained unmatched. DNA of the CDR3: TGTGCCAGCAGCCTGGGGGGGACAGGGGAAAGGAAGACCCAGTACTTC. It translates to CASSLGGTGERKTQYF.

This chain connects TRBV18 to TRBJ2-2, with D possibly matching TRBD1 (5 bases). Germline lookup yields CDR1 KGHSH and CDR2 LQKENI. This CDR3 is built from 13 residues. Trimming removed 6 bases at V and 1 base at J, with 6 bases between. CDR3: CASSQGNTGELFF. CDR3 nucleotides: TGTGCCAGCTCCCAGGGGAACACCGGGGAGCTGTTTTTT.

This clone is a singleton in its sample. This chain uses TRBV4-3 with TRBJ2-1, with D perhaps matching TRBD1 (6 bases). V was trimmed by 4 bases and J by 0 bases, leaving 13 bases between them. Germline V gene lookup returns CDR1 LGHNA and CDR2 YSLEER. The CDR3 loop spans 16 amino acids. In DNA, the CDR3 is TGCGCCAGCAGCCCCACAGGGCGGAGCTCCTACAATGAGCAGTTCTTC. Amino acid sequence: CASSPTGRSSYNEQFF.